The source of this TCR beta chain is a study of blood T cells in healthy people across ages. The sample holds many counts of this clonotype. The use of a sample-barcoded 5' primer and a J-beta primer mix characterized a second PCR of roughly 7 to 12 cycles. TCRdb independently ran MiXCR on the 5' RACE reads; one entry per CDR3 protein. The table lists some 1.4 million distinct CDR3 sequences, approximately 38% of them singletons. Germline CDR1 SQVTM, CDR2 ANQGSEA. With 6 bases clipped from V and 3 bases from J, the junction kept 7 bases outside the gene matches. The CDR3 covers 14 residues. Material for sequencing was blood. This clonotype originated in a woman under 30 in good health. The chain recombines TRBV29-1 with TRBJ2-7; 11 bases match TRBD2. The CDR3 DNA is TGCAGCGTCCTGACTAGCGGGGTAAGCTACGAGCAGTACTTC. This gives the protein CSVLTSGVSYEQYF.